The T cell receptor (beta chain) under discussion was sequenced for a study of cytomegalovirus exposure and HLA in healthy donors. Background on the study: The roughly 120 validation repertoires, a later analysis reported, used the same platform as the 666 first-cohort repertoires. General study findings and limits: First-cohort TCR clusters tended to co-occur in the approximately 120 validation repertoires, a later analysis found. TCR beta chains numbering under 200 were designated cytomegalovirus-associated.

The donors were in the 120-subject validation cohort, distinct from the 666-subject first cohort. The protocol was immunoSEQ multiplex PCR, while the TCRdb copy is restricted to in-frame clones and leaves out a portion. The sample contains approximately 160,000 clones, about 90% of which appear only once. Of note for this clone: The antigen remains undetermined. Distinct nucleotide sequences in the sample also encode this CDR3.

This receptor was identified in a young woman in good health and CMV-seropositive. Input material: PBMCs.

CDR3 bases: TGTGCCAGCAGTTACGGACAGGGGGCTAACTATGGCTACACCTTC. It translates to CASSYGQGANYGYTF. The V gene is TRBV6-5, the J gene TRBJ1-2; 10 bases align to TRBD1. CDR3 length: 15 amino acids. CDR1 MNHEY and CDR2 SVGAGI come from the germline V gene. The V and J ends lost 2 bases and 0 bases, in that order; junction bases with no gene match: 0.